Following are 18 T cell receptor beta chains from one sample sequenced in a study of T cell responses to AZD1222 COVID-19 vaccine. Profiling relied on immunoSEQ multiplex PCR, and the TCRdb table lists in-frame clones only, not all of them. The profile covers more than 70,000 clones, with approximately 88% appearing a single time and under 20% taken by the ten largest. The material was peripheral blood, obtained on day 0 of AZD1222 vaccination. These receptors all stem from an adult in good health.

This clone qualifies as medium-sized. The genes are TRBV10-1 and TRBJ2-1; 10 nucleotides line up with TRBD2. Germline V gene data show CDR1 as WNHNN and CDR2 as SYGVQD (reference sequence). V gave up 0 bases and J gave up 12 bases; unmatched junction bases: 5. This CDR3 comprises 14 residues. CDR3 in amino acids: CASSESGLATGQFF. CDR3 sequence (DNA): TGCGCCAGCAGTGAGTCGGGACTAGCGACGGGGCAGTTCTTC.

The V call is TRBV10-1, the J call TRBJ1-5; possible D gene TRBD1, 5 bases. The CDR3 covers 16 residues. CDR1 is WNHNN and CDR2 is SYGVQD in the germline V gene (reference sequence). Trimming took off 3 bases at V and 5 bases at J, with 17 bases between the two ends. The DNA of the CDR3 is TGCGCCAGCAGTGAAGGGGCTAGGAGAAAAGATCAGCCCCAGCATTTT. Residues: CASSEGARRKDQPQHF.

This chain links TRBV7-9 with TRBJ1-6; no clear D gene. Trimming removed 6 bases at V and 7 bases at J, with 10 bases between. Germline values: CDR1 SEHNR, CDR2 FQNEAQ (reference sequence). The CDR3 runs to 13 residues. The CDR3 here is CASSPQLNSPLHF. Written as DNA, the CDR3 is TGTGCCAGCAGTCCACAACTGAATTCACCCCTCCACTTT.

The chain combines TRBV27 with TRBJ2-1, with D maybe TRBD1 (6 bases). Germline V gene data show CDR1 as MNHEY and CDR2 as SMNVEV (reference sequence). The CDR3 runs 13 residues. V dropped 8 bases and J dropped 9 bases, with 17 bases sitting between them. CDR3 DNA sequence: TGTGCCAGCGCCCGCCAGGGGTCCTTTGAGCAGTTCTTC. Its translation: CASARQGSFEQFF.

V usage is TRBV28 and J usage is TRBJ1-6, with no clear D. The CDR3 is made up of 15 amino acids. Germline lookup yields CDR1 MDHEN and CDR2 SYDVKM. V shed 6 bases and J shed 4 bases, with 13 bases lying between them. This CDR3 reads CASRKEVGYNSPLHF. CDR3 DNA: TGTGCCAGCAGAAAGGAGGTCGGATATAATTCACCCCTCCACTTT. Full variable domain (remainder filled in from reference TRBV28 and TRBJ1-6): DVKVTQSSRYLVKRTGEKVFLECVQDMDHENMFWYRQDPGLGLRLIYFSYDVKMKEKGDIPEGYSVSREKKERFSLILESASTNQTSMYLCASRKEVGYNSPLHFGNGTRLTVT.

V and J are TRBV5-1 and TRBJ1-1; D possibly corresponds to TRBD1 (5 bases). CDR1 is SGHRS, CDR2 YFSETQ, per germline. V gave up 4 bases and J gave up 6 bases, with 13 bases separating them. The CDR3 length is 13 residues. CDR3: CASSINDRSEAFF. CDR3 DNA: TGCGCCAGCAGCATTAACGACAGATCTGAAGCTTTCTTT. Complete variable domain (other parts from reference TRBV5-1 and TRBJ1-1): KAGVTQTPRYLIKTRGQQVTLSCSPISGHRSVSWYQQTPGQGLQFLFEYFSETQRNKGNFPGRFSGRQFSNSRSEMNVSTLELGDSALYLCASSINDRSEAFFGQGTRLTVV.

The chain has TRBV19 and TRBJ1-5; TRBD1 is a possible D gene (6 bases). This CDR3 has 13 residues. Trimming cost V 4 bases and J 7 bases, with 11 bases left between them. Germline CDR1 and CDR2: LNHDA and SQIVND (reference sequence). The CDR3 region is CASSRTQGQPQHF. The CDR3 nucleotides read TGTGCCAGTAGTAGAACGCAGGGGCAGCCCCAGCATTTT.

The CDR3 sequence: CASRQSYEQYF. CDR3 bases: TGTGCCAGTCGACAGAGCTACGAGCAGTACTTC. The chain is built from TRBV28 and TRBJ2-7; a possible D gene is TRBD1 (5 bases). The CDR3 runs 11 residues. The germline CDR1 and CDR2 sequences are MDHEN and SYDVKM. Trimming pared 9 bases from V and 3 bases from J, leaving 9 bases between.

This clone was counted between two and nine times. V gene TRBV4-1 combines with J gene TRBJ2-1; D remains ambiguous. There are 16 residues in the CDR3. Germline values: CDR1 MGHRA, CDR2 YSYEKL. Trimming removed 0 bases from V and 0 bases from J, with 9 bases in between. CDR3 protein: CASSQDLGSSYNEQFF. CDR3 nucleotides: TGCGCCAGCAGCCAAGACCTGGGCAGCTCCTACAATGAGCAGTTCTTC.

The rearrangement joins TRBV7-9 to TRBJ1-5; D may be TRBD1 (6 bases). CDR3 length equals 16 residues. Germline V gene lookup returns CDR1 SEHNR and CDR2 FQNEAQ (reference sequence). V was clipped by 5 bases and J by 3 bases, with 17 bases between them. The CDR3 loop reads CASSLGAGAHNQPQHF. CDR3 in DNA: TGTGCCAGCAGCCTTGGGGCAGGGGCACACAATCAGCCCCAGCATTTT.

The chain couples TRBV2 to TRBJ1-4; D perhaps matches TRBD1 (5 bases). V was shortened by 6 bases and J by 0 bases, with 11 bases between the two germline ends. Germline V lookup: CDR1 SNHLY, CDR2 FYNNEI. This CDR3 has 15 residues. The CDR3 loop reads CASSRSGSTNEKLFF. The CDR3 DNA reads as TGTGCCAGCAGCCGATCAGGGTCAACTAATGAAAAACTGTTTTTT.

The chain has TRBV10-3 and TRBJ2-3; 10 bases are a match to TRBD2. Trimming took 2 bases from V and 8 from J; bases not matched to a gene: 4. Germline loops: CDR1 ENHRY, CDR2 SYGVKD. This CDR3 has 14 amino acids. This CDR3 reads CAISEVAGGGTQYF. CDR3 DNA sequence: TGTGCCATCAGTGAGGTAGCGGGAGGTGGTACGCAGTATTTT.

This clone appeared once. The V call is TRBV5-1, the J call TRBJ2-7; a possible D gene is TRBD2 (5 bases). The CDR3 is 16 residues long. V lost 4 bases and J 2 bases, leaving 19 bases between the germline ends. Germline CDR1 is SGHRS and CDR2 is YFSETQ. The CDR3 DNA follows: TGCGCCAGCAGCCTACGCTTGGGAGATAGCCCCTACGAGCAGTACTTC. Amino acids: CASSLRLGDSPYEQYF.

The chain employs TRBV19 and TRBJ2-5; 11 bases match TRBD1. The CDR3 is 13 residues long. V lost 8 bases, J lost 6 bases, and 5 bases stayed unmatched. Germline V gives CDR1 LNHDA, CDR2 SQIVND (reference sequence). Here the CDR3 DNA reads TGTGCCAGTCATGGACAGGGGGCAAAGACCCAGTACTTC. As protein: CASHGQGAKTQYF.

This clone is a singleton in its sample. Other DNA sequences in this specimen translate into the identical CDR3. V is TRBV29-1 and J is TRBJ1-4; D gene uncertain. From germline, CDR1 is SQVTM and CDR2 ANQGSEA. CDR3 size: 14 residues. Trimming took 6 bases from V and 0 from J, leaving 11 bases between them. The CDR3 DNA reads as TGCAGCGTCACGGACCGATCAACTAATGAAAAACTGTTTTTT. Translated: CSVTDRSTNEKLFF.

The gene calls are TRBV5-1 and TRBJ2-4; D tentatively reads TRBD1 or TRBD2 (5 bases each). The germline V gene encodes CDR1 SGHRS and CDR2 YFSETQ. V was shortened by 4 bases and J by 5 bases, with 13 bases between the two germline ends. The CDR3 runs to 14 residues. CDR3 protein: CASSTRGLENIQYF. In DNA form, the CDR3 reads TGCGCCAGCAGCACCCGGGGCTTAGAAAACATTCAGTACTTC.

The J gene is TRBJ1-4, the V gene TRBV18; 8 bases are a match to TRBD1. The CDR3 runs to 15 residues. The V gene end was trimmed by 2 bases and the J gene end by 4 bases; junction bases not matched to a gene: 3. Germline lookup yields CDR1 KGHSH and CDR2 LQKENI. This CDR3 reads CASSPRDRSNEKLFF. The CDR3 nucleotides read TGTGCCAGCTCACCAAGGGACAGGAGTAATGAAAAACTGTTTTTT.

V gene TRBV5-1 combines with J gene TRBJ2-3; D is undetermined. This CDR3 is built from 14 residues. Germline-derived CDR1 and CDR2 are SGHRS and YFSETQ. V was clipped by 4 bases and J by 2 bases, with 11 bases between them. CDR3 loop: CASSESAHTDTQYF. The CDR3 coding sequence is TGCGCCAGCAGCGAAAGCGCCCACACAGATACGCAGTATTTT.